These 29 T cell receptor beta chains were sequenced from one sample in a study of identifying expanded T cells in peripheral blood. The data were produced by immunoSEQ multiplex PCR, yet TCRdb's version contains in-frame clones alone and is incomplete. The top ten hold 3.5% to 4.5% of the sample, which has 70,000 to 95,000 clones, roughly 90% seen once. Sequencing was performed on blood. The receptors were sampled from a person aged 18 to 75 in good health.

V gene TRBV4-1 combines with J gene TRBJ2-5, with D perhaps matching TRBD1 or TRBD2 (7 bases each). The CDR3 runs to 16 residues. V lost 0 bases, J lost 1 base, and 12 bases lay in between. The germline V gene has CDR1 MGHRA and CDR2 YSYEKL. The CDR3: CASSQDGRGLQETQYF. The CDR3 DNA is TGCGCCAGCAGCCAAGATGGGAGGGGGCTCCAAGAGACCCAGTACTTC.

This clone was seen once. The chain recombines TRBV28 with TRBJ2-1, with a tentative D call TRBD2 (7 bases). V lost 8 bases and J 3 bases, leaving 20 bases between the germline ends. From germline, CDR1 is MDHEN and CDR2 SYDVKM. The CDR3 is 16 residues long. The CDR3 sequence: CASSLERGASYNEQFF. The DNA for the CDR3 is TGTGCCAGCTCCTTAGAACGGGGGGCGAGCTACAATGAGCAGTTCTTC. The whole variable domain, filled in from reference TRBV28 and TRBJ2-1, reads DVKVTQSSRYLVKRTGEKVFLECVQDMDHENMFWYRQDPGLGLRLIYFSYDVKMKEKGDIPEGYSVSREKKERFSLILESASTNQTSMYLCASSLERGASYNEQFFGPGTRLTVL.

The chain is built from TRBV2 and TRBJ2-7; the match to TRBD2 covers 10 bases. Germline CDR1 SNHLY, CDR2 FYNNEI. This CDR3 has 17 residues. V shed 0 bases and J 0 bases; nucleotides not matched to a gene: 5. CDR3 region: CASSEAGGLASSYEQYF. The DNA for the CDR3 is TGTGCCAGCAGTGAAGCAGGGGGACTAGCGAGCTCCTACGAGCAGTACTTC.

In the case of this clone: At one end, the junction sequence differs from germline, possibly due to a read error. J is TRBJ1-4 and V is TRBV14, with D uncertain. Germline CDR1 SGHDN, CDR2 FVKESK. The CDR3 has 14 amino acids. The DNA for the CDR3 is TGTGCCAGCAGCCAAGTGAGAACGGGAGGCAATATTTTTTGG. Its protein product is CASSQVRTGGNIFW.

The sample holds a few counts of this clone. J is TRBJ2-1 and V is TRBV10-1, with a tentative D call TRBD1 (5 bases). The V and J ends lost 6 bases and 3 bases respectively, with 12 bases between them. Germline-derived CDR1 and CDR2 are WNHNN and SYGVQD (reference sequence). The length of the CDR3 is 14 residues. The CDR3 nucleotides read TGCGCCAGCAGCCCCGACAGCGACTACAATGAGCAGTTCTTC. Translating it yields CASSPDSDYNEQFF.

This rearrangement joins TRBV18 to TRBJ2-7; D could derive from TRBD1 or TRBD2 (5 bases each). Germline loops: CDR1 KGHSH, CDR2 LQKENI. This CDR3 has 15 amino acids. The ends were cut back, 2 bases at V and 3 bases at J, with 14 bases in the middle. The CDR3 DNA follows: TGTGCCAGCTCACCAGCATCCGGGGCTTACTACGAGCAGTACTTC. It codes for CASSPASGAYYEQYF.

The chain joins TRBV29-1 to TRBJ2-3; the D gene is possibly TRBD1 (6 bases). The germline CDR1 and CDR2 sequences are SQVTM and ANQGSEA. V lost 6 bases, J lost 5 bases, and 21 bases lay in between. This CDR3 is 15 amino acids long. CDR3 nucleotide sequence: TGCAGCGTCCTGTCCCAGGGGAATGGGGGAGATACGCAGTATTTT. Translation gives CSVLSQGNGGDTQYF.

This chain links TRBV9 with TRBJ2-2; D gene unclear. The CDR3 length is 13 residues. V lost 4 bases and J 6 bases, leaving 10 bases between the germline ends. The germline gives CDR1 SGDLS, CDR2 YYNGEE. The CDR3 coding sequence is TGTGCCAGCAGCACCCGGACGGCCGGGGAGCTGTTTTTT. Protein sequence: CASSTRTAGELFF.

The CDR3 nucleotides read TGCGCCAGCAGCTTGGATTACGAGCAGTACTTC. Amino acid sequence: CASSLDYEQYF. The rearrangement uses TRBV5-1 and TRBJ2-7, with D unclear. The CDR3 extends over 11 amino acids. The germline V gene has CDR1 SGHRS and CDR2 YFSETQ. With 0 bases removed from V and 4 bases from J, the gap between germline ends came to 2 bases.

This clone was detected once. J is TRBJ2-1 and V is TRBV6-5; 11 bases fit TRBD2. Looked up from germline, CDR1 is MNHEY and CDR2 is SVGAGI. Germline trimming cut 6 bases from V and 6 bases from J; bases unmatched to any gene: 7. The CDR3 is made up of 15 amino acids. CDR3 region: CASSRGLAGGNEQFF. Written as DNA, the CDR3 is TGTGCCAGCAGCCGGGGGCTAGCGGGAGGCAATGAGCAGTTCTTC.

The genes are TRBV20-1 and TRBJ2-1; D perhaps matches TRBD2 (6 bases). Looked up from germline, CDR1 is DFQATT and CDR2 is SNEGSKA (reference sequence). This CDR3 has 11 residues. Trimming took 5 bases from V and 15 from J, leaving 17 bases between them. The CDR3 DNA is TGCAGTGCTGACGGAAAGACTAGTCTGTTCTTC. Protein: CSADGKTSLFF.

The V gene is TRBV7-2, the J gene TRBJ2-1; D perhaps matches TRBD2 (5 bases). Germline assignment: CDR1 SGHTA and CDR2 FQGNSA. CDR3 size: 13 residues. V shed 1 base and J shed 8 bases, with 9 bases lying between them. CDR3 in amino acids: CASSLDRRDEQFF. The CDR3 region has the DNA TGTGCCAGCAGCTTAGATCGGCGGGATGAGCAGTTCTTC.

The chain is built from TRBV28 and TRBJ2-5, with D possibly matching TRBD1 (7 bases). The CDR3 length is 14 residues. The ends were cut back, 6 bases at V and 3 bases at J, with 14 bases in the middle. CDR1 is MDHEN and CDR2 is SYDVKM in the germline V gene. CDR3 nucleotides: TGTGCCAGCAGCCTCGGAGGGGGCAAAGAGACCCAGTACTTC. Protein sequence: CASSLGGGKETQYF.

V is TRBV29-1 and J is TRBJ2-3; D gene uncertain. Trimming removed 6 bases from V and 6 bases from J, with 16 bases in between. The CDR3 length is 13 residues. CDR1 is SQVTM, CDR2 ANQGSEA, per germline. Written as DNA, the CDR3 is TGCAGCGTGGATTTCGACATAACTGATACGCAGTATTTT. Its translation is CSVDFDITDTQYF.

The chain is built from TRBV19 and TRBJ1-2, with D perhaps matching TRBD1 (6 bases). CDR3 length: 14 amino acids. Deletions cut 5 bases from V and 4 bases from J, with 14 bases between. Per germline, CDR1 LNHDA and CDR2 SQIVND (reference sequence). CDR3 bases: TGTGCCAGTAGTCCCCAGACAGGAGGCTATGGCTACACCTTC. Translation: CASSPQTGGYGYTF.

This chain connects TRBV5-4 to TRBJ2-1; 8 bases line up with TRBD2. This CDR3 is 16 amino acids long. With 4 bases clipped from V and 0 bases from J, the junction kept 6 bases outside the gene matches. Germline V CDR1 and CDR2: SGHNT, YYREEE (reference sequence). The CDR3 DNA sequence: TGTGCCAGCAGCCGCACCAGCGGGAGCTCCTACAATGAGCAGTTCTTC. It encodes CASSRTSGSSYNEQFF.

This clone was seen a few times. This chain links TRBV11-2 with TRBJ1-6, with D possibly matching TRBD1 (5 bases). V shed 1 base and J shed 10 bases, with 11 bases lying between them. The V gene's germline CDR1 is SGHAT and CDR2 FQNNGV. The CDR3 totals 14 residues. The CDR3 nucleotides are TGTGCCAGCAGCTTAGTGCGGGGGAACTCACCCCTCCACTTT. Translated, it gives CASSLVRGNSPLHF.

This clone was seen more than once but under ten times. The genes are TRBV5-4 and TRBJ2-1; 13 positions agree with TRBD2. This CDR3 is built from 15 residues. V lost 6 bases and J lost 8; bases outside the gene matches: 8. Germline loops: CDR1 SGHNT, CDR2 YYREEE (reference sequence). DNA of the CDR3: TGTGCCAGCACTCTAACTAGCGGGGGGGCTTATGAGCAGTTCTTC. It encodes CASTLTSGGAYEQFF.

This clone was observed once. The chain recombines TRBV10-2 with TRBJ1-5; D gene uncertain. Trimming stripped 6 bases from V and 4 bases from J, with 10 bases between. Germline-derived CDR1 and CDR2 are WSHSY and SAAADI. This CDR3 has 13 residues. The CDR3: CASREGLNQPQHF. DNA of the CDR3: TGCGCCAGCAGGGAGGGCTTAAATCAGCCCCAGCATTTT.

The rearrangement uses TRBV15 and TRBJ1-4, with D unresolved. Germline CDR1 is LNHNV and CDR2 is YYDKDF (reference sequence). V dropped 9 bases and J dropped 8 bases, with 19 bases sitting between them. The CDR3 has 14 residues. The CDR3 spells CATSFIRADEKLFF. In DNA, the CDR3 is TGTGCCACGTCATTTATTCGGGCTGACGAAAAACTGTTTTTT.

The chain couples TRBV11-2 to TRBJ1-5, with D possibly being TRBD1 (5 bases). Germline V gene sequence: CDR1 SGHAT, CDR2 FQNNGV. Between the trimmed V and J ends, which lost 5 bases and 5 bases, there was a span of 10 bases. The CDR3 is 13 residues long. CDR3 protein: CASSEWGDQPQHF. The DNA of the CDR3 is TGTGCCAGCAGCGAATGGGGGGATCAGCCCCAGCATTTT.

The CDR3 spells CATNKPRVIDYGYTF. The CDR3 DNA follows: TGTGCCACCAATAAGCCCAGGGTTATCGACTATGGCTACACCTTC. The chain recombines TRBV15 with TRBJ1-2, with D perhaps matching TRBD1 (5 bases). Germline CDR1 is LNHNV and CDR2 is YYDKDF (reference sequence). Trimming cost V 7 bases and J 3 bases, with 18 bases left between them. The CDR3 is 15 residues long.

The chain carries TRBV6-1 and TRBJ1-6; 7 nucleotides align to TRBD1. The CDR3 has 13 residues. Unmatched junction bases numbered 8, after V lost 8 bases and J lost 10 bases. The germline V gene has CDR1 MNHNS and CDR2 SASEGT. CDR3 nucleotides: TGTGCCAGCCACTCGACAGGGTTATCACCCCTCCACTTT. This translates into CASHSTGLSPLHF.

This clone was seen once. The same CDR3 also results from other DNA sequences found in this sample. The chain couples TRBV5-1 to TRBJ1-1, with D perhaps TRBD1 (5 bases). Germline V gene data show CDR1 as SGHRS and CDR2 as YFSETQ. V lost 4 bases, J lost 14 bases, and 21 bases lay in between. The CDR3 length is 13 residues. In DNA, the CDR3 is TGCGCCAGCAGCCCCCCTGGGGCAGTTTCAGCGTTCTTT. Translation: CASSPPGAVSAFF.

This clone was seen only a few times. The rearrangement joins TRBV30 to TRBJ2-6; tentatively, D is TRBD1 (6 bases). Germline V lookup: CDR1 GTSNPN, CDR2 SVGIG (reference sequence). The V and J ends lost 5 bases and 0 bases respectively, with 11 bases between them. The CDR3 covers 15 residues. CDR3 nucleotides: TGTGCCTGGGCCCCAGGGGTCTCTGGGGCCAACGTCCTGACTTTC. Translated, it gives CAWAPGVSGANVLTF.

This clone came up once. The rearrangement links TRBV27 to TRBJ2-7, with TRBD2 identical over 11 bases. The length of the CDR3 is 14 residues. The junction had 6 bases not matched to a gene; V was cut back by 6 bases and J by 5 bases. Per germline, CDR1 MNHEY and CDR2 SMNVEV (reference sequence). CDR3 nucleotide sequence: TGTGCCAGCAGGCGGACTAGCGGGTTCGACGAGCAGTACTTC. This gives the protein CASRRTSGFDEQYF.

As DNA, the CDR3 is TGTGCCAGCAGTGACGGGAGACCCAGCCATGAGCAGTTCTTC. Its translation: CASSDGRPSHEQFF. V and J are TRBV6-4 and TRBJ2-1, with D possibly TRBD2 on 5 matching bases. CDR3 length: 14 residues. Trimming took 2 bases from V and 8 from J, leaving 13 bases between them. Germline CDR1 is MRHNA and CDR2 is SNTAGT.

J is TRBJ2-4 and V is TRBV7-9; D gene unclear. This CDR3 spans 14 amino acids. Trimming shortened V by 3 bases and J by 5 bases, and 11 bases separated the two germline ends. The germline V gene encodes CDR1 SEHNR and CDR2 FQNEAQ (reference sequence). CDR3 in amino acids: CASSFVRGENIQYF. The CDR3 coding sequence is TGTGCCAGCAGCTTCGTCCGCGGCGAAAACATTCAGTACTTC.

This CDR3 is CASSLDSGDSYGYTF. The CDR3 DNA follows: TGCGCCAGCAGCTTGGATAGTGGGGACAGCTATGGCTACACCTTC. V gene TRBV5-1 combines with J gene TRBJ1-2, with TRBD1 identical over 7 bases. This CDR3 has 15 amino acids. Germline V gene lookup returns CDR1 SGHRS and CDR2 YFSETQ. Unmatched junction bases numbered 6, after V lost 0 bases and J lost 4 bases.